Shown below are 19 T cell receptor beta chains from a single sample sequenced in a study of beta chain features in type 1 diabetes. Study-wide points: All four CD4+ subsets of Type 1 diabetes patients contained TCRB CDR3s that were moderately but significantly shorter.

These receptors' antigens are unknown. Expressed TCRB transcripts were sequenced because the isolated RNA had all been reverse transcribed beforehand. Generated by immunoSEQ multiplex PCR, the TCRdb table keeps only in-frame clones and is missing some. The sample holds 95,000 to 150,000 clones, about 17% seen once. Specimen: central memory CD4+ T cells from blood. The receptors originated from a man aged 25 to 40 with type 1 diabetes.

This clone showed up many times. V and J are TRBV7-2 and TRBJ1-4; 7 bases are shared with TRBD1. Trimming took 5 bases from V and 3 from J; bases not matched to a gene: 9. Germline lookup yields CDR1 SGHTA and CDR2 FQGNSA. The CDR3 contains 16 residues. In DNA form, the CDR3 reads TGTGCCAGCAGCCTCAAACAGGGGACATCTAATGAAAAACTGTTTTTT. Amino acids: CASSLKQGTSNEKLFF.

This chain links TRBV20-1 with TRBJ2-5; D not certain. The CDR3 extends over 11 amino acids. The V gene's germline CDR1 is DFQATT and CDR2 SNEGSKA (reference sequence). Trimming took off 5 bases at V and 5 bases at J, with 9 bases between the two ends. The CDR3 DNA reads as TGCAGTGCTCGCGTAGGCGAGACCCAGTACTTC. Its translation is CSARVGETQYF.

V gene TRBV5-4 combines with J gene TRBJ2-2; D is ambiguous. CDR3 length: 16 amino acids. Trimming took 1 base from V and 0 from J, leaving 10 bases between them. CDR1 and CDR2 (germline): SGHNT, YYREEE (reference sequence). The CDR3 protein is CASSLLLTANTGELFF. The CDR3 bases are TGTGCCAGCAGCTTGCTGCTGACGGCGAACACCGGGGAGCTGTTTTTT.

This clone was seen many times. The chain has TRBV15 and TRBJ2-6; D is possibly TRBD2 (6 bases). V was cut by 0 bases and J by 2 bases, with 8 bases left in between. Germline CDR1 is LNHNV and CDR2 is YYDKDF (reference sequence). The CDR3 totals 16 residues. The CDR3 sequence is CATSRDREAGANVLTF. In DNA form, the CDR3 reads TGTGCCACCAGCAGAGACAGGGAGGCTGGGGCCAACGTCCTGACTTTC.

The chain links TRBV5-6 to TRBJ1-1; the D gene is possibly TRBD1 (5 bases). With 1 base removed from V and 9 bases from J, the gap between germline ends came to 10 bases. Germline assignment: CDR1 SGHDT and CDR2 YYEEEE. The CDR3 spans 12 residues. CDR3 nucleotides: TGTGCCAGCAGCTTGAGGGCAGGGAAAGCTTTCTTT. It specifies CASSLRAGKAFF.

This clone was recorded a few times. CDR3 sequence reads: CASSLDRIAGDNEQFF. The CDR3 DNA is TGTGCCAGCAGCTTAGATCGGATAGCGGGGGACAATGAGCAGTTCTTC. The V call is TRBV11-2, the J call TRBJ2-1; 9 nucleotides agree with TRBD2. J was trimmed by 5 bases and V by 0 bases; bases with no gene match: 5. Germline assignment: CDR1 SGHAT and CDR2 FQNNGV. CDR3 length: 16 residues.

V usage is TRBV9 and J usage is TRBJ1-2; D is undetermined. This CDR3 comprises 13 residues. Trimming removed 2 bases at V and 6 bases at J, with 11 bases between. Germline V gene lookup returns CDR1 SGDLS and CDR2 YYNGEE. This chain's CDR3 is CASSVVKNNGYTF. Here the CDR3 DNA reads TGTGCCAGCAGCGTGGTCAAAAACAATGGCTACACCTTC.

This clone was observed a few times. CDR3 nucleotides: TGTGCCTGGAGTCTCTGGCCCGTCACAGATACGCAGTATTTT. It translates to CAWSLWPVTDTQYF. The rearrangement joins TRBV30 to TRBJ2-3; D is uncertain. Germline CDR1 reads GTSNPN; CDR2 reads SVGIG (reference sequence). The V end lost 2 bases, the J end lost 2 bases, and 11 bases lay between the germline ends. This CDR3 comprises 14 residues.

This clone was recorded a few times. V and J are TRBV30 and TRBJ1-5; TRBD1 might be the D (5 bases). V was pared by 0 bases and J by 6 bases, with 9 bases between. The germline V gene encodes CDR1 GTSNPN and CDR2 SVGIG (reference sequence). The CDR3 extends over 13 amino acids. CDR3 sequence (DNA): TGTGCCTGGAGTGTACGGGGGGGTCAGCCCCAGCATTTT. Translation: CAWSVRGGQPQHF.

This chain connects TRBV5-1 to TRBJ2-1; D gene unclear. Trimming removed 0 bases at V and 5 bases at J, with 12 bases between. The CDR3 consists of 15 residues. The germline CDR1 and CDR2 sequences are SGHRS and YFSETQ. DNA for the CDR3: TGCGCCAGCAGCTTGGCGGCACAGACCAACAATGAGCAGTTCTTC. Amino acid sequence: CASSLAAQTNNEQFF.

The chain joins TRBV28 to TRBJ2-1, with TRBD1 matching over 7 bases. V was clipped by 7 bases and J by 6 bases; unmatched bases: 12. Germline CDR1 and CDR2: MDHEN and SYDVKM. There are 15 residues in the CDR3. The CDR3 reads CASNPPRGLLNEQFF. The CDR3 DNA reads TGTGCCAGCAATCCTCCCAGGGGGTTGCTCAATGAGCAGTTCTTC.

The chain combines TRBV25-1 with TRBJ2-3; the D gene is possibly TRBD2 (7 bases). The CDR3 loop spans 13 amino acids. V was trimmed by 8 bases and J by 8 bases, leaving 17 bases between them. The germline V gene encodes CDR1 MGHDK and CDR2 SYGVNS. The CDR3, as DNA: TGTGCCAGCTTAAGGGGGGGGCAGGGTACGCAGTATTTT. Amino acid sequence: CASLRGGQGTQYF.

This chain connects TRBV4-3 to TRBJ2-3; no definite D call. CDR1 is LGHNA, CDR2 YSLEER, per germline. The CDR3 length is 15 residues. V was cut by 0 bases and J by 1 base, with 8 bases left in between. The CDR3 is CASSQDFVGTDTQYF. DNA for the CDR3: TGCGCCAGCAGCCAAGATTTTGTTGGCACAGATACGCAGTATTTT.

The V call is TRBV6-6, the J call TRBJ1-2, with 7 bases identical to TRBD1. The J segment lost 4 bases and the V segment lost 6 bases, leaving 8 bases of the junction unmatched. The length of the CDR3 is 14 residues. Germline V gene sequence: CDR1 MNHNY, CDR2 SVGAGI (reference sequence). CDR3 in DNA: TGTGCCAGCAGCTTAACCCGGGACAGCTATGGCTACACCTTC. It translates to CASSLTRDSYGYTF.

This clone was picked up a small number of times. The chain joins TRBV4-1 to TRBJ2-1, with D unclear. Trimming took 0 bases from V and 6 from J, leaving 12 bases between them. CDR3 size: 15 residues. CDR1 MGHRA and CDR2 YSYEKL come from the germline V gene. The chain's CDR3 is CASSQDLTRPNEQFF. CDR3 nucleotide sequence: TGCGCCAGCAGCCAAGATCTAACTCGTCCCAATGAGCAGTTCTTC.

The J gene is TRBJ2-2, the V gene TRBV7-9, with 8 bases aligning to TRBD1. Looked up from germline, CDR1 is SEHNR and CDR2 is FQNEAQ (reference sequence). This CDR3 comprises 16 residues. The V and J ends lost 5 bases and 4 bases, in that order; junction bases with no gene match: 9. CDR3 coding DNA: TGTGCCAGCAGCCCCCCAGGGGGCGAGGCCACCGGGGAGCTGTTTTTT. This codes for CASSPPGGEATGELFF.

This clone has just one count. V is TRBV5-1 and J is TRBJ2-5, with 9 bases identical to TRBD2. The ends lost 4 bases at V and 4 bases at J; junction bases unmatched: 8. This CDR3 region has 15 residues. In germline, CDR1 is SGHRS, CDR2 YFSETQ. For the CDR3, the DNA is TGCGCCAGCAGCGACATAGCGGGGGACGGAGAGACCCAGTACTTC. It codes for CASSDIAGDGETQYF.

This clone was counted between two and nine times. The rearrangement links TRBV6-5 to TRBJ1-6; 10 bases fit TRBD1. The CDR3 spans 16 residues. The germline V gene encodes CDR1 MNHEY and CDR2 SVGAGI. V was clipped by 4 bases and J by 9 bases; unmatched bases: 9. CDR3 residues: CASSWKTGTGASPLHF. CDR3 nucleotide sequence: TGTGCCAGCAGTTGGAAGACCGGGACAGGGGCTTCACCCCTCCACTTT.

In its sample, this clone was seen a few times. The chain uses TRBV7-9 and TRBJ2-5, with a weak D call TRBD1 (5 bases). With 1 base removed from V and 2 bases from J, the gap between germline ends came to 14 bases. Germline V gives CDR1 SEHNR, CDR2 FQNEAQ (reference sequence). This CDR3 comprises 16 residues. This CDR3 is CASSLGQGSLQETQYF. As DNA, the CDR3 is TGTGCCAGCAGCTTAGGGCAGGGAAGCTTACAAGAGACCCAGTACTTC.